This paragraph reports one TCR beta chain. Data came from immunoSEQ multiplex PCR; TCRdb stores just in-frame clones and leaves some out. Seen here are about 240,000 clones, 86% observed once, and the top ten hold about 3%. The length of the CDR3 is 14 residues. Germline CDR1 and CDR2: MGHRA and YSYEKL. The V end was cut by 0 bases, the J end by 5 bases, with 9 bases between. This specimen belongs to a study of blood T cell repertoires in COVID-19. On the study more broadly: Spain, Italy and the United States supplied samples that represented acute and convalescent COVID-19. Nucleic acid was either cDNA or gDNA, and it came from T cells, B-cell-depleted T cells, or PBMCs.

The chain uses TRBV4-1 and TRBJ2-3, with D possibly being TRBD1 (6 bases). This TCR came from a woman younger than 45 who had recovered from COVID-19. The sequencing sample was made of peripheral blood. CDR3 nucleotide sequence: TGCGCCAGCAGCCAAGAACAGGGCCTAGATACGCAGTATTTT. It translates to CASSQEQGLDTQYF.